This T cell receptor beta chain was recovered during a study of blood T cell repertoires in COVID-19. Study-wide background: Acute and convalescent COVID-19 samples came from the United States, Italy and Spain. Nucleic acid was either cDNA or gDNA, and it came from T cells, B-cell-depleted T cells, or PBMCs.

Germline assignment: CDR1 ENHRY and CDR2 SYGVKD. Trimming left V 9 bases short and J 2 bases short, with 17 bases between. This CDR3 is 15 amino acids long. As handled by the study authors: Estimation of nucleated cell counts relied on the amplification of reference gene primers. Measured with immunoSEQ multiplex PCR; TCRdb has only the in-frame clones, and not every one. Clone size and the V and J calls come from that table; the DNA yielded D and trimming. The sample consists of around 330,000 clones, approximately 90% of them appearing once. The sequence was collected from a woman between 45 and 65 years old with active or convalescent COVID-19. The chain carries TRBV10-3 and TRBJ1-5; no clear D. Material: peripheral blood. DNA of the CDR3: TGTGCCATTGCGGCCATAGGAGGTGGCAATCAGCCCCAGCATTTT. Translated: CAIAAIGGGNQPQHF.